The 20 T cell receptor beta chains given below trace back to one sample, sequenced in a study of CD4 T cells in relation to SARS-CoV-2 and coronaviruses. For these receptors, no antigen is known. The data were produced by immunoSEQ multiplex PCR, yet TCRdb's version contains in-frame clones alone and is incomplete. Among about 43,000 clones, over 75% were seen once, and the ten largest hold over 1.1%. The specimen sequenced was naive CD4+ T cells from PBMCs, cultured in vitro. Specified subset: naive CD4+ T cells isolated by negative enrichment. These receptors all come from an adult with COVID-19.

The CDR3 sequence: CASRLANPASKLNTEAFF. In nucleotides, the CDR3 is TGTGCAAGTCGCTTAGCGAACCCAGCCTCGAAGCTGAACACTGAAGCTTTCTTT. The chain combines TRBV12-2 with TRBJ1-1. TRBV12-2 is tagged as a pseudogene. This CDR3 spans 18 amino acids.

The V gene is TRBV5-1, the J gene TRBJ2-3, with D unresolved. The germline V gene encodes CDR1 SGHRS and CDR2 YFSETQ. This CDR3 contains 12 residues. Deletions cut 0 bases from V and 4 bases from J, with 3 bases between. The DNA for the CDR3 is TGCGCCAGCAGCTTGGCATCAGATACGCAGTATTTT. This codes for CASSLASDTQYF.

The chain carries TRBV11-2 and TRBJ1-5, with D perhaps TRBD1 (6 bases). Germline V lookup: CDR1 SGHAT, CDR2 FQNNGV. V lost 5 bases to trimming and J lost 0 bases, with 20 bases between them. The CDR3 contains 18 residues. CDR3 nucleotide sequence: TGTGCCAGCAGCCGCAGCCAACAGGGAGAATATAGCAATCAGCCCCAGCATTTT. Translation gives CASSRSQQGEYSNQPQHF. The full variable domain, completed using reference TRBV11-2 and TRBJ1-5, is EAGVAQSPRYKIIEKRQSVAFWCNPISGHATLYWYQQILGQGPKLLIQFQNNGVVDDSQLPKDRFSAERLKGVDSTLKIQPAKLEDSAVYLCASSRSQQGEYSNQPQHFGDGTRLSIL.

As to this clone: The junction departs from germline at one end; a sequencing error may be responsible. The chain carries TRBV13 and TRBJ2-1; TRBD2 matches 11 bases. The CDR3 is made up of 16 amino acids. Germline CDR1 is PRHDT and CDR2 is FYEKMQ (reference sequence). For the CDR3, the DNA is TGTGCCAGCAAAAGGGGCCCGGGACTAGCGGACGGCGGGTTAGTCTTC. Its protein is CASKRGPGLADGGLVF. The whole variable domain, remainder taken from reference TRBV13 and TRBJ2-1, is AAGVIQSPRHLIKEKRETATLKCYPIPRHDTVYWYQQGPGQDPQFLISFYEKMQSDKGSIPDRFSAQQFSDYHSELNMSSLELGDSALYFCASKRGPGLADGGLVFGPGTRLTVL.

The chain has TRBV2 and TRBJ2-2; D is undetermined. Germline V CDR1 and CDR2: SNHLY, FYNNEI. Trimming left V 8 bases short and J 6 bases short, with 7 bases between. The CDR3 sequence is 11 residues long. This CDR3 reads CASLLSGELFF. The DNA for the CDR3 is TGTGCCAGCCTGTTGTCCGGGGAGCTGTTTTTT.

The chain links TRBV7-9 to TRBJ2-1; D remains unclear. This CDR3 has 12 residues. Germline V CDR1 and CDR2: SEHNR, FQNEAQ (reference sequence). V was cut by 3 bases and J by 8 bases, with 8 bases left in between. In DNA, the CDR3 is TGTGCCAGCAGCTTGGTCGCGGATGAGCAGTTCTTC. This gives the protein CASSLVADEQFF. The whole variable domain, remainder taken from reference TRBV7-9 and TRBJ2-1, is DTGVSQNPRHKITKRGQNVTFRCDPISEHNRLYWYRQTLGQGPEFLTYFQNEAQLEKSRLLSDRFSAERPKGSFSTLEIQRTEQGDSAMYLCASSLVADEQFFGPGTRLTVL.

CDR3: CASSSRLAGYNEQFF. CDR3 nucleotide sequence: TGTGCCAGCAGCTCTCGACTAGCGGGCTACAATGAGCAGTTCTTC. The chain employs TRBV4-2 and TRBJ2-1; TRBD2 agrees at 10 bases. CDR1 LGHNA and CDR2 YNFKEQ come from the germline V gene. This CDR3 is built from 15 residues. J was trimmed by 3 bases and V by 5 bases; bases with no gene match: 4.

The J gene is TRBJ1-4, the V gene TRBV7-3; D perhaps matches TRBD1 (5 bases). The CDR3 totals 15 residues. Germline CDR1 and CDR2: SGHTA and FQGTGA. Trimming stripped 5 bases from V and 8 bases from J, with 18 bases between. The CDR3 coding sequence is TGTGCCAGCAGCCCCCGGAGAAGGGGAGAAGAAAAACTGTTTTTT. It codes for CASSPRRRGEEKLFF.

This clone was picked up a small number of times. V usage is TRBV5-1 and J usage is TRBJ2-2; TRBD1 matches 7 bases. The CDR3 runs 17 residues. After removal of 3 bases from V and 0 bases from J, the junction contained 8 bases not matched to a gene. Per germline, CDR1 SGHRS and CDR2 YFSETQ. The CDR3 region has the DNA TGCGCCAGCAGCTCCTGGACAGGAAGTACGAACACCGGGGAGCTGTTTTTT. Its translation: CASSSWTGSTNTGELFF.

This clone was found a few times. The chain employs TRBV29-1 and TRBJ2-7; D gene uncertain. This CDR3 comprises 13 residues. Trimming pared 7 bases from V and 1 base from J, leaving 14 bases between. Germline CDR1 is SQVTM and CDR2 is ANQGSEA. Here the CDR3 DNA reads TGCAGCGGGCTCAAGGACGGTTCCTACGAGCAGTACTTC. This codes for CSGLKDGSYEQYF.

This clone turned up a few times. CDR3 bases: TGTGCCAGCAGCTTCCCTGCTGGCTATGGCTACACCTTC. Residues: CASSFPAGYGYTF. The rearrangement links TRBV5-6 to TRBJ1-2; no firm D call. Germline V gene data show CDR1 as SGHDT and CDR2 as YYEEEE. Trimming stripped 2 bases from V and 4 bases from J, with 9 bases between. The CDR3 is 13 amino acids.

The rearrangement links TRBV11-3 to TRBJ2-1; 9 positions agree with TRBD2. The CDR3 has 15 residues. The V and J ends lost 2 bases and 8 bases, in that order; junction bases with no gene match: 7. The germline V gene encodes CDR1 SGHNT and CDR2 YENEEA. CDR3 in amino acids: CASSLFSGSTDEQFF. The CDR3 coding sequence is TGTGCCAGCAGCTTATTTAGCGGGAGTACCGATGAGCAGTTCTTC.

The rearrangement uses TRBV6-6 and TRBJ2-1, with TRBD2 as a possible D gene (6 bases). The germline gives CDR1 MNHNY, CDR2 SVGAGI (reference sequence). Trimming took 5 bases from V and 3 from J, leaving 11 bases between them. This CDR3 is 14 amino acids long. The CDR3 DNA sequence: TGTGCCAGCAGTACAGGAGGGCTCTACAATGAGCAGTTCTTC. It yields the protein CASSTGGLYNEQFF.

This clone was found once. CDR3 amino acids: CASSLGGDPKETQYF. DNA of the CDR3: TGTGCCAGCAGCTTAGGGGGGGACCCTAAAGAGACCCAGTACTTC. The chain couples TRBV11-3 to TRBJ2-5; D may be TRBD2 (6 bases). Per germline, CDR1 SGHNT and CDR2 YENEEA. Trimming took 1 base from V and 3 from J, leaving 12 bases between them. The CDR3 runs to 15 residues. Filled out from reference TRBV11-3 and TRBJ2-5, the complete variable domain reads EAGVVQSPRYKIIEKKQPVAFWCNPISGHNTLYWYLQNLGQGPELLIRYENEEAVDDSQLPKDRFSAERLKGVDSTLKIQPAELGDSAVYLCASSLGGDPKETQYFGPGTRLLVL.

The rearrangement joins TRBV19 to TRBJ2-3; TRBD1 is a possible D gene (5 bases). The CDR3 sequence is 14 residues long. CDR1 and CDR2 (germline): LNHDA, SQIVND (reference sequence). Trimming removed 6 bases at V and 4 bases at J, with 14 bases between. CDR3 region: CASRNWKGPDTQYF. CDR3 nucleotides: TGTGCCAGTAGGAACTGGAAGGGGCCAGATACGCAGTATTTT.

This chain uses TRBV4-3 with TRBJ2-3, with a tentative D call TRBD2 (6 bases). The germline V gene encodes CDR1 LGHNA and CDR2 YSLEER. V lost 0 bases and J 5 bases, leaving 21 bases between the germline ends. The CDR3 runs 18 residues. Here the CDR3 DNA reads TGCGCCAGCAGCCAAGATGCCCAGGGAGGTGTTTCAGAAGATACGCAGTATTTT. This sequence encodes CASSQDAQGGVSEDTQYF.

The CDR3 DNA is TGTGCCAGTAGTCCCCTGACAGGGGTTCAGCCCCAGCATTTT. Its translation is CASSPLTGVQPQHF. The J gene is TRBJ1-5, the V gene TRBV19, with 8 nucleotides matching TRBD1. The CDR3 sequence is 14 residues long. Unmatched junction bases numbered 6, after V lost 5 bases and J lost 6 bases. Looked up from germline, CDR1 is LNHDA and CDR2 is SQIVND (reference sequence). Filled out from reference TRBV19 and TRBJ1-5, the complete variable domain reads DGGITQSPKYLFRKEGQNVTLSCEQNLNHDAMYWYRQDPGQGLRLIYYSQIVNDFQKGDIAEGYSVSREKKESFPLTVTSAQKNPTAFYLCASSPLTGVQPQHFGDGTRLSIL.

CDR3 in DNA: TGTGCCAGCAGCTTAGTCCCTTCAACAGGGTCCTACAATGAGCAGTTCTTC. Protein sequence: CASSLVPSTGSYNEQFF. This chain joins TRBV7-6 and TRBJ2-1, with D possibly being TRBD1 (6 bases). Per the germline V gene, CDR1 is SGHVS and CDR2 is FNYEAQ. CDR3 size: 17 residues. The V end was cut by 1 base, the J end by 1 base, with 14 bases between.

The rearrangement joins TRBV7-3 to TRBJ2-2; D uncertain. The CDR3 covers 15 residues. The germline gives CDR1 SGHTA, CDR2 FQGTGA. Trimming took 1 base from V and 3 from J, leaving 9 bases between them. The CDR3: CASSLSPGYTGELFF. In DNA, the CDR3 is TGTGCCAGCAGCTTAAGTCCCGGGTACACCGGGGAGCTGTTTTTT.

The chain employs TRBV16 and TRBJ2-7; D uncertain. Germline V gene lookup returns CDR1 KGHSY and CDR2 FQNENV. V was clipped by 2 bases and J by 9 bases, with 23 bases between them. CDR3 length: 16 residues. CDR3 residues: CASSQRRDPLSSGQYF. The CDR3, as DNA: TGTGCCAGCAGCCAACGTCGCGACCCCCTCTCGTCAGGGCAGTACTTC.